This TCR beta chain was captured by sequencing in a study of type 1 regulatory T cells. Looking at the study overall: An in vitro protocol generated T-allo10, a Tr1-enriched, alloantigen-specific CD4 T cell product.

T-allo10 cells from the graft donor were described as anergic, host-alloantigen-specific, and alloantigen-specific suppressors. The germline V gene encodes CDR1 DFQATT and CDR2 SNEGSKA (reference sequence). The V gene lost 3 bases and the J gene lost 5 bases, with 7 bases spanning the gap. This CDR3 is 11 amino acids long. In the case of this clonotype: The target antigen is unknown.

TCRdb analysed the reads with MiXCR anew, one entry per CDR3 protein. The table lists 60,000 to 70,000 distinct CDR3 sequences, approximately 64% of them singletons. This clonotype originated in a human donor in good health. The chain links TRBV20-1 to TRBJ2-5; unclear D gene. Material: cultured T cells, either the whole culture or a sorted T cell fraction (not recorded which). The subset is: Tr1-enriched cell product generated in vitro against host alloantigens. DNA of the CDR3: TGCAGTGCTAGGGAAAGTGAGACCCAGTACTTC. Its translation is CSARESETQYF.